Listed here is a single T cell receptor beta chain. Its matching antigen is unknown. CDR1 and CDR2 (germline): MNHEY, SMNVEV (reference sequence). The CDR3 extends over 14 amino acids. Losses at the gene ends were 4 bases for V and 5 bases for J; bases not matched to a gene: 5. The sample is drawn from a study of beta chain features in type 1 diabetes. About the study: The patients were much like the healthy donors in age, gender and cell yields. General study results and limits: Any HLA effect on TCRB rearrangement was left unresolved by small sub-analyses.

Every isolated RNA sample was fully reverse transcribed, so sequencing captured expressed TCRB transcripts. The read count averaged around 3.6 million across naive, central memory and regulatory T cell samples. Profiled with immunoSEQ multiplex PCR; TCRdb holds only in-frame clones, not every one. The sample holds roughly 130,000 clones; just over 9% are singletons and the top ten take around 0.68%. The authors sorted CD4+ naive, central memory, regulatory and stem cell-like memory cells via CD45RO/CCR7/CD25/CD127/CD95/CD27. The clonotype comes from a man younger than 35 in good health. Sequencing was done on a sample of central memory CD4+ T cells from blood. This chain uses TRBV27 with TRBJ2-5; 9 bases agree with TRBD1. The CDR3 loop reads CASSYNRGRETQYF. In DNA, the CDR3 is TGTGCCAGCAGTTACAACAGGGGGCGTGAGACCCAGTACTTC.